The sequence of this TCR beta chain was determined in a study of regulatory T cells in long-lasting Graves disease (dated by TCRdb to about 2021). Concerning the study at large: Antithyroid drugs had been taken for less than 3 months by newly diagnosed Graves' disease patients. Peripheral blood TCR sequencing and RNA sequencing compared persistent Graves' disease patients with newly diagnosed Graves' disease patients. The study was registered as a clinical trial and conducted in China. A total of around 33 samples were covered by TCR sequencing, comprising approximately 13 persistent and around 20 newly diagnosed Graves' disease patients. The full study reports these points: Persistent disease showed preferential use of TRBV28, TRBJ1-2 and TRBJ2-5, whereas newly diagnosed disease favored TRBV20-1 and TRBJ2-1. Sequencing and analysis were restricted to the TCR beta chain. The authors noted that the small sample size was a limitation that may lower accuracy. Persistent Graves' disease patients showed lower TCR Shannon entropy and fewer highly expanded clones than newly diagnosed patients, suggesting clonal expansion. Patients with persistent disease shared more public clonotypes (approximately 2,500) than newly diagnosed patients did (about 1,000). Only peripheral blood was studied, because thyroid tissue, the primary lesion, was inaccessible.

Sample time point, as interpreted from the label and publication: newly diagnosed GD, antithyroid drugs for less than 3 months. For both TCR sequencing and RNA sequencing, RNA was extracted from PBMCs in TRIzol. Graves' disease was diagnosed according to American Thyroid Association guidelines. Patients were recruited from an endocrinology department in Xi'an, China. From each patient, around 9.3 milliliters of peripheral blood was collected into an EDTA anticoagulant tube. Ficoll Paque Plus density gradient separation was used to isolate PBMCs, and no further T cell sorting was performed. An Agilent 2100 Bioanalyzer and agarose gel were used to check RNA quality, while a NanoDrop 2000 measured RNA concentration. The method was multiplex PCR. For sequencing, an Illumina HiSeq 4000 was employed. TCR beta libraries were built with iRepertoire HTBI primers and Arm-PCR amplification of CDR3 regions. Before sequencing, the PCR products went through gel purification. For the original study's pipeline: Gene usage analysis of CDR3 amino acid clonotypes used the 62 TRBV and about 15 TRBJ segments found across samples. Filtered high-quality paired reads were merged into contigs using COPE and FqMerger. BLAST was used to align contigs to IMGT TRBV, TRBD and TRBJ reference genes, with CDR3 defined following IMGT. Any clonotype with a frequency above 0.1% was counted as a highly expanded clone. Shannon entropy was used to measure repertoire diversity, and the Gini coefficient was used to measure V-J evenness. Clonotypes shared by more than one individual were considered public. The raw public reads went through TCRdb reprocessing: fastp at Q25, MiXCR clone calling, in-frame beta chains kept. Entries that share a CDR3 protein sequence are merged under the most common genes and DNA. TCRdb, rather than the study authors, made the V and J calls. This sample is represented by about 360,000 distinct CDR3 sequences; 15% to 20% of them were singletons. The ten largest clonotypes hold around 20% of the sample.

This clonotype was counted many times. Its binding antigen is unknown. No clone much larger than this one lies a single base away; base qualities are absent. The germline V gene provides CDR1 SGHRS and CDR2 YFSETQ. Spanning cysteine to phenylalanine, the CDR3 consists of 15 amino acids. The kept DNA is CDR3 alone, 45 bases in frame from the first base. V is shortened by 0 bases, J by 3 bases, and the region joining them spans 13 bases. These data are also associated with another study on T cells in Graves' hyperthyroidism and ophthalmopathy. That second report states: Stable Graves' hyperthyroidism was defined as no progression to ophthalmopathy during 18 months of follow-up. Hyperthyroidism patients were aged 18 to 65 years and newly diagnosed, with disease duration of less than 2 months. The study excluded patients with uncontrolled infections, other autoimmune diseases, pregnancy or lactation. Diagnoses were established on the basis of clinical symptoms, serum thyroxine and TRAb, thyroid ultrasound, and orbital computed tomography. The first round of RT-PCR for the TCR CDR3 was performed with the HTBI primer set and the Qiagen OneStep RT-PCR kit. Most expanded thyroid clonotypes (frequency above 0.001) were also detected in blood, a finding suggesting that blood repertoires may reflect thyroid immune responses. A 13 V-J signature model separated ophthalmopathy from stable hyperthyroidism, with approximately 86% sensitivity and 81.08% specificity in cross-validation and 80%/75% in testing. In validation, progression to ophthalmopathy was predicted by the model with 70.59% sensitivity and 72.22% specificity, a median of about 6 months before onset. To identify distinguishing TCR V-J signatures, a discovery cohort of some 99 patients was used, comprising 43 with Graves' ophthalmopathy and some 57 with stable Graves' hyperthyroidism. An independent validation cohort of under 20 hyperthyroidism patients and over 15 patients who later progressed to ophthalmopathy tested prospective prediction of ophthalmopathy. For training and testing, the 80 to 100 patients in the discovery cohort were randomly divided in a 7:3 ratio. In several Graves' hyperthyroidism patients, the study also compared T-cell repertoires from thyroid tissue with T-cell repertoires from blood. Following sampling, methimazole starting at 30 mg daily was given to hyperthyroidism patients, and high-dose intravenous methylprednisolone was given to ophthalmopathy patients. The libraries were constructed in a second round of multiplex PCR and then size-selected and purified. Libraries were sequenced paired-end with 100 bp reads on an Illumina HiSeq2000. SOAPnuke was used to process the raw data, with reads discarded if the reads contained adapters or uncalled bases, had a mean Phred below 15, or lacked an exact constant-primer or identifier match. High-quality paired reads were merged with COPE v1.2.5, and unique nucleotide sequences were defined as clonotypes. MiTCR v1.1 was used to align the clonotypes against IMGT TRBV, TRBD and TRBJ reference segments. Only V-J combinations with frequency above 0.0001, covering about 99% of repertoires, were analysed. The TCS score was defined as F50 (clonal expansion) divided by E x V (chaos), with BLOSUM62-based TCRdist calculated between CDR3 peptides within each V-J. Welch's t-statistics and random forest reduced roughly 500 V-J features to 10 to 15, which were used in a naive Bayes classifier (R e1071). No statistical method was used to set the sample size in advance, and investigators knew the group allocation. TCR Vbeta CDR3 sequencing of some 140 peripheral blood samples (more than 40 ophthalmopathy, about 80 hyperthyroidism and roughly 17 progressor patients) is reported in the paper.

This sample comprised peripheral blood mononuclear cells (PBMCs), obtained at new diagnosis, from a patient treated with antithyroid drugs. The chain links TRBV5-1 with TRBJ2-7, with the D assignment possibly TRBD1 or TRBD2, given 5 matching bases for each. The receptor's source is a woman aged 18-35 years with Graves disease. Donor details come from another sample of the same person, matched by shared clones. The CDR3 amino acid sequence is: CASSLETGTGYEQYF. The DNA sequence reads TGCGCCAGCAGCTTGGAGACGGGGACGGGCTACGAGCAGTACTTC. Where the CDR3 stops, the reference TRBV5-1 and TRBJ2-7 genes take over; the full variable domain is KAGVTQTPRYLIKTRGQQVTLSCSPISGHRSVSWYQQTPGQGLQFLFEYFSETQRNKGNFPGRFSGRQFSNSRSEMNVSTLELGDSALYLCASSLETGTGYEQYFGPGTRLTVT.